The 14 T cell receptor beta chains below all came from one sample that was sequenced in a study of lymphopenia after photon versus proton radiotherapy. The assay was immunoSEQ multiplex PCR, and TCRdb's table has in-frame clones only and misses some. Of about 42,000 clones listed, around four fifths are singletons. Sequencing used peripheral blood, obtained from a patient treated with proton-based radiotherapy. These receptor sequences come from a woman in her 70s with pancreatic cancer.

This chain uses TRBV19 with TRBJ1-2, with TRBD1 as a possible D gene (5 bases). Germline V gives CDR1 LNHDA, CDR2 SQIVND (reference sequence). The length of the CDR3 is 15 residues. Deletions cut 3 bases from V and 4 bases from J, with 15 bases between. The CDR3 DNA is TGTGCCAGTAGTATGCCCGCAGGGCTAGTCTATGGCTACACCTTC. It translates to CASSMPAGLVYGYTF.

The chain employs TRBV5-4 and TRBJ1-2; TRBD1 might be the D (5 bases). From germline, CDR1 is SGHNT and CDR2 YYREEE (reference sequence). Between the trimmed V and J ends, which lost 0 bases and 8 bases, there was a span of 11 bases. This CDR3 region has 13 residues. The CDR3 sequence: CASSLGGGRGYTF. As DNA, the CDR3 is TGTGCCAGCAGCTTGGGTGGGGGTCGAGGCTACACCTTC. Using reference TRBV5-4 and TRBJ1-2 for the parts outside the CDR3, the full variable domain is ETGVTQSPTHLIKTRGQQVTLRCSSQSGHNTVSWYQQALGQGPQFIFQYYREEENGRGNFPPRFSGLQFPNYSSELNVNALELDDSALYLCASSLGGGRGYTFGSGTRLTVV.

The CDR3 protein is CASSLPGQGASGELFF. CDR3 nucleotides: TGCGCCAGCAGCTTGCCGGGACAGGGGGCCTCCGGGGAGCTGTTTTTT. This chain links TRBV5-1 with TRBJ2-2; 12 bases match TRBD1. This CDR3 contains 16 residues. Germline V gene lookup returns CDR1 SGHRS and CDR2 YFSETQ. The V segment lost 1 base and the J segment 6 bases; nucleotides outside the gene matches: 4.

The V gene is TRBV28, the J gene TRBJ2-7, with 9 bases fitting TRBD1. CDR3 length: 16 residues. The V and J ends lost 4 bases and 0 bases, in that order; junction bases with no gene match: 7. Germline V gives CDR1 MDHEN, CDR2 SYDVKM. CDR3 DNA: TGTGCCAGCAGTTCAGCCGGGACAGGGTTCTCCTACGAGCAGTACTTC. This translates into CASSSAGTGFSYEQYF.

The chain employs TRBV19 and TRBJ1-1; 8 bases match TRBD1. The V segment lost 5 bases and the J segment 1 base; nucleotides outside the gene matches: 6. This CDR3 spans 15 amino acids. Germline V lookup: CDR1 LNHDA, CDR2 SQIVND (reference sequence). For the CDR3, the DNA is TGTGCCAGTAGTTTTACAGGGGGGTGGAACACTGAAGCTTTCTTT. Translated, it gives CASSFTGGWNTEAFF.

The chain combines TRBV6-6 with TRBJ2-7; D may be TRBD1 (6 bases). This CDR3 has 16 residues. V dropped 7 bases and J dropped 4 bases, with 23 bases sitting between them. Per the germline V gene, CDR1 is MNHNY and CDR2 is SVGAGI (reference sequence). CDR3 nucleotide sequence: TGTGCCAGCACCCGAAAGAAGACAGGACTCCCGTACGAGCAGTACTTC. It translates to CASTRKKTGLPYEQYF.

This clone was seen once. V usage is TRBV6-6 and J usage is TRBJ1-1; the D is unclear. The V and J ends lost 0 bases and 1 base respectively, with 12 bases between them. Germline V CDR1 and CDR2: MNHNY, SVGAGI (reference sequence). The CDR3 is 16 amino acids. In DNA, the CDR3 is TGTGCCAGCAGTTACTCGGAGGGTCGGGGGAACACTGAAGCTTTCTTT. Protein product: CASSYSEGRGNTEAFF.

There are a few counts of this clone. V usage is TRBV19 and J usage is TRBJ2-6; perhaps D is TRBD1 or TRBD2 (5 bases each). This CDR3 contains 15 residues. Trimming cost V 8 bases and J 0 bases, with 11 bases left between them. Germline values: CDR1 LNHDA, CDR2 SQIVND (reference sequence). The CDR3 DNA reads as TGTGCCAGTGGGGGACGGAGCTCTGGGGCCAACGTCCTGACTTTC. Amino acid sequence: CASGGRSSGANVLTF.

This chain connects TRBV6-5 to TRBJ2-7, with 7 positions matching TRBD2. Per the germline V gene, CDR1 is MNHEY and CDR2 is SVGAGI. The CDR3 has 16 amino acids. J gave up 6 bases and V 2 bases, and 13 bases lay outside the gene matches. The CDR3 coding sequence is TGTGCCAGCAGTTACGTCTCGGGCGGGAGAAAGGTCGAGCAGTACTTC. Encoded protein: CASSYVSGGRKVEQYF.

This clone was detected only once. The chain uses TRBV5-1 and TRBJ2-1, with 9 bases identical to TRBD2. Per the germline V gene, CDR1 is SGHRS and CDR2 is YFSETQ. V trimming: 0 bases; J trimming: 15 bases; junction bases outside the gene matches: 10. The CDR3 has 14 amino acids. The CDR3, as DNA: TGCGCCAGCAGCTTGGAGGGACTAGCTGATTTGGGGTTCTTC. Protein sequence: CASSLEGLADLGFF.

This clone has just a few counts. The chain employs TRBV6-5 and TRBJ2-1, with D possibly being TRBD2 (6 bases). This CDR3 region has 14 residues. Trimming removed 6 bases at V and 4 bases at J, with 13 bases between. Per germline, CDR1 MNHEY and CDR2 SVGAGI. The DNA of the CDR3 is TGTGCCAGCAGGTCCGGGACTGGGTACAATGAGCAGTTCTTC. Protein: CASRSGTGYNEQFF.

The gene calls are TRBV28 and TRBJ1-5; D is undetermined. Trimming cost V 5 bases and J 1 base, with 12 bases left between them. The CDR3 contains 15 residues. Germline loops: CDR1 MDHEN, CDR2 SYDVKM. The CDR3 DNA reads as TGTGCCAGCAGTAGGAGTTCAGCGAGCAATCAGCCCCAGCATTTT. This translates into CASSRSSASNQPQHF.

This chain uses TRBV27 with TRBJ2-1, with 7 bases identical to TRBD2. V shed 1 base, J shed 7 bases, and the junction held 13 bases outside the gene matches. Germline V gene data show CDR1 as MNHEY and CDR2 as SMNVEV (reference sequence). This CDR3 has 17 residues. In DNA form, the CDR3 reads TGTGCCAGCAGTTTATGGAGCTCTAGCGGCGGTGGGAATGAGCAGTTCTTC. This gives the protein CASSLWSSSGGGNEQFF.

V is TRBV28 and J is TRBJ1-6, with D tentatively TRBD1 (6 bases). The germline V gene encodes CDR1 MDHEN and CDR2 SYDVKM. The CDR3 consists of 14 residues. V lost 5 bases and J lost 7, with 12 bases in between. In nucleotides, the CDR3 is TGTGCCAGCAGTACCCGGACAGAGAATTCACCCCTCCACTTT. Translated: CASSTRTENSPLHF.